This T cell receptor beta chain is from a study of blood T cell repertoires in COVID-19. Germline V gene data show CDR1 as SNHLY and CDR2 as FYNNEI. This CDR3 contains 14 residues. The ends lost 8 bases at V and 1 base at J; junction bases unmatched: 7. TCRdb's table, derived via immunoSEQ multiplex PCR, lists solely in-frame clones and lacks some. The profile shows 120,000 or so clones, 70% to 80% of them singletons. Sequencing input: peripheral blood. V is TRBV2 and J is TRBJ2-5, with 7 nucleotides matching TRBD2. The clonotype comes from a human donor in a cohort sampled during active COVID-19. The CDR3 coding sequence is TGTGCCAGCGGGCTAGCGGATGCCCAAGAGACCCAGTACTTC. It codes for CASGLADAQETQYF.